This T cell receptor beta chain was sequenced in a study of blood T cell repertoires in COVID-19. Overall study: COVID-19 samples from acute and convalescent phases originated in the United States, Italy and Spain. PBMCs, B-cell-depleted T cells, or T cells were the source of the cDNA or gDNA that made up the material.

How the authors handled the data: Amplification of reference gene primers provided the estimated nucleated cell counts. Data came from immunoSEQ multiplex PCR; TCRdb stores just in-frame clones and leaves some out. V and J calls and clone size come straight from that table; D and trimming were deduced from the DNA. Here the sample spans about 140,000 clones, 80% to 90% being singletons. The CDR3 has 14 residues. Germline values: CDR1 SGHAT, CDR2 FQNNGV. The junction had 10 bases not matched to a gene; V was cut back by 4 bases and J by 8 bases. Material: peripheral blood. This receptor was identified in a man aged 55 to 70 with active or convalescent COVID-19. V and J are TRBV11-2 and TRBJ1-2, with 7 nucleotides matching TRBD1. DNA of the CDR3: TGTGCCAGCAGCTCCCTCAGGGGGAACGACGGCTACACCTTC. Translating gives CASSSLRGNDGYTF.